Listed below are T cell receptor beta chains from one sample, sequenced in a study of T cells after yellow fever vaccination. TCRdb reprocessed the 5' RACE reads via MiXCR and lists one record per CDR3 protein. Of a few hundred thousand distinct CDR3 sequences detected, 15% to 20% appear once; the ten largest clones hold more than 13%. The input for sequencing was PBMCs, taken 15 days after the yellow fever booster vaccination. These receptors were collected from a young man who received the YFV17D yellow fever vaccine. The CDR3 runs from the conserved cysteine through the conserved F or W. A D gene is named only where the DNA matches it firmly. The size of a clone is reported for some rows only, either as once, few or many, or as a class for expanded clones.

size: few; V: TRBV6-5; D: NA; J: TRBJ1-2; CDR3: CASSYPGDGYTF; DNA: TGTGCCAGCAGTTACCCGGGGGATGGCTACACCTTC
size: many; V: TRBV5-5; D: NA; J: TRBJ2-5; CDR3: CASSLFGEETQYF; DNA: TGTGCCAGCAGCTTGTTCGGGGAAGAGACCCAGTACTTC
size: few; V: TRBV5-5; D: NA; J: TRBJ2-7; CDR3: CASSSPGHHYEQYF; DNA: TGTGCCAGCAGCTCGCCGGGACACCACTACGAGCAGTACTTC
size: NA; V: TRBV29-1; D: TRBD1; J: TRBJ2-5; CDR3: CSVDRGQGWTQYF; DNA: TGCAGCGTTGATCGTGGACAGGGATGGACCCAGTACTTC
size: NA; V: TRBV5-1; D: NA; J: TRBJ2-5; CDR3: CASSPGGFQETQYF; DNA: TGCGCCAGCAGCCCCGGGGGTTTCCAAGAGACCCAGTACTTC
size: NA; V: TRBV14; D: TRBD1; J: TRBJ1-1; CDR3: CASSQAPPGGNTEAFF; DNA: TGTGCCAGCAGCCAAGCCCCCCCAGGGGGCAACACTGAAGCTTTCTTT
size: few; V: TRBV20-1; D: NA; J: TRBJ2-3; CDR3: CSAEYTGTDTQYF; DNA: TGCAGTGCAGAGTACACCGGCACAGATACGCAGTATTTT
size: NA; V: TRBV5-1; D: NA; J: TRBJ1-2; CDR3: CASSDGTAWGYTF; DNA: TGCGCCAGCAGCGACGGGACGGCCTGGGGCTACACCTTC
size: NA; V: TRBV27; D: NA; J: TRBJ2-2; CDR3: CASSSIRPLEVGELFF; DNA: TGTGCCAGCAGTTCAATTCGACCCCTCGAGGTCGGGGAGCTGTTTTTT
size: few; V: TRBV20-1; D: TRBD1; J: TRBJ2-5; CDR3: CSAVYRGRETQYF; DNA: TGCAGTGCTGTATACAGGGGCCGGGAGACCCAGTACTTC
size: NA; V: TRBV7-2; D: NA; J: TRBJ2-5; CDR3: CASSLGGRVETQYF; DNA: TGTGCCAGCAGCTTAGGGGGGCGCGTAGAGACCCAGTACTTC
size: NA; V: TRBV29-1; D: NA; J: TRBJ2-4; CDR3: CSVGIQNIQYF; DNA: TGCAGCGTTGGTATTCAAAACATTCAGTACTTC
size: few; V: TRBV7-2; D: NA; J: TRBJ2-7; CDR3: CASSMDTSYGGEQYF; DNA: TGTGCCAGCAGCATGGACACCTCCTACGGGGGCGAGCAGTACTTC
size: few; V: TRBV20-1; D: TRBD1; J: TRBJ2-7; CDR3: CSATNRGPYEQYF; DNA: TGCAGTGCCACGAACAGGGGGCCCTACGAGCAGTACTTC
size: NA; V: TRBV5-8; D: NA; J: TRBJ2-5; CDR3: CASTFAPETQYF; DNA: TGTGCCAGCACTTTCGCGCCGGAGACCCAGTACTTC
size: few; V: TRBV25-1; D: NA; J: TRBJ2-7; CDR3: CASSELKVEWRNYEQYF; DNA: TGTGCCAGCAGTGAATTAAAAGTCGAGTGGCGGAACTACGAGCAGTACTTC
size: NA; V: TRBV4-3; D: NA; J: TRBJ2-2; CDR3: CASSQVAVSNTGELFF; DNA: TGCGCCAGCAGCCAAGTCGCGGTCTCGAACACCGGGGAGCTGTTTTTT
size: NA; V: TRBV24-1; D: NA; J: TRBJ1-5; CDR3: CVTSDGGGGGSQPQHF; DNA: TGTGTCACCAGTGATGGGGGAGGGGGGGGCAGTCAGCCCCAGCATTTT
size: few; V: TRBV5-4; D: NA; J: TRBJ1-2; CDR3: CASSLPGSGSYGYTF; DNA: TGTGCCAGCAGCTTGCCCGGGTCTGGTAGCTATGGCTACACCTTC
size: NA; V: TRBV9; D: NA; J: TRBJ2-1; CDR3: CASSVGRLAYNEQFF; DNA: TGTGCCAGCAGCGTAGGAAGACTCGCCTACAATGAGCAGTTCTTC
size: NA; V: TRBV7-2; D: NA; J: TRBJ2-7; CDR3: CASSLLAGYEQYF; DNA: TGTGCCAGCAGCTTATTAGCCGGCTACGAGCAGTACTTC
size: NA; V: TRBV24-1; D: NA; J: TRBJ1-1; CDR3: CATRGGARDTEAFF; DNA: TGTGCCACCAGGGGGGGGGCGCGGGACACTGAAGCTTTCTTT
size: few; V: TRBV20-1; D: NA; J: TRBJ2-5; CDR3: CSARPDYSVQETQYF; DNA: TGCAGTGCTCGACCAGACTATAGCGTCCAAGAGACCCAGTACTTC
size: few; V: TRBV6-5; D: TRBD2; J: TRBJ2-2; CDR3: CASSSLGAGDTGELFF; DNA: TGTGCCAGCAGTTCCCTTGGAGCGGGAGACACCGGGGAGCTGTTTTTT
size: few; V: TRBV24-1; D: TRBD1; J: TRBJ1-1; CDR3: CATSEALGTVSGAFF; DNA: TGTGCCACCAGTGAAGCCCTCGGGACAGTCAGCGGAGCTTTCTTT
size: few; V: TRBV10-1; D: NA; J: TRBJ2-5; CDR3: CASSDGREFQETQYF; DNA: TGCGCCAGCAGTGACGGCAGGGAATTCCAAGAGACCCAGTACTTC
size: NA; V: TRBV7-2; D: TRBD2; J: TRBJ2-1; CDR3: CASSAAGGTGWEQFF; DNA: TGTGCCAGCAGTGCTGCGGGAGGGACGGGCTGGGAGCAGTTCTTC
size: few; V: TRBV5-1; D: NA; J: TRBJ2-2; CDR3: CASSLAILTGELFF; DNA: TGCGCCAGCAGCTTGGCTATCCTCACCGGGGAGCTGTTTTTT
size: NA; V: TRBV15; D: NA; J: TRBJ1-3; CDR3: CATRESGAISGNTIYF; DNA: TGTGCCACCAGAGAGTCAGGGGCCATCTCTGGAAACACCATATATTTT
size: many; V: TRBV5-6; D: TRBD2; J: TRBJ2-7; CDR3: CASSLGLAVSYEQYF; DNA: TGTGCCAGCAGCTTAGGTCTAGCGGTTTCCTACGAGCAGTACTTC
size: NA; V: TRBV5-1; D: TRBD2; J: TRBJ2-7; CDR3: CASQTSGNLNEQYF; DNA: TGCGCCAGCCAGACTAGCGGGAACCTCAACGAGCAGTACTTC
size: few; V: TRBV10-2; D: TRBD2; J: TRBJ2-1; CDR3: CASRRLAGVNNEQFF; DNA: TGCGCCAGCAGACGACTAGCGGGAGTAAACAATGAGCAGTTCTTC
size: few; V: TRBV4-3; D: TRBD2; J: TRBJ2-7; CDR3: CASSQGRGGLDYYEQYF; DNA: TGCGCCAGCAGCCAGGGACGGGGGGGCTTAGATTACTACGAGCAGTACTTC
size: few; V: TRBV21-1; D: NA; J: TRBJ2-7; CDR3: CASSKRRVGVLAEQYF; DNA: TGTGCCAGCAGCAAAAGGAGGGTGGGTGTTTTAGCCGAGCAGTACTTC
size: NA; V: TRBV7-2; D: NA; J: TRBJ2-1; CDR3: CASSFGGTLYNEQFF; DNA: TGTGCCAGCAGCTTCGGCGGGACACTATACAATGAGCAGTTCTTC
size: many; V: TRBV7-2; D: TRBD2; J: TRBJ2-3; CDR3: CASSLAGTSGSTDTQYF; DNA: TGTGCCAGCAGCTTAGCGGGGACTAGCGGTAGCACAGATACGCAGTATTTT
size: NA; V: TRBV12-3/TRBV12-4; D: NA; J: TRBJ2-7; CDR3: CASSPPPVGRAYEQYF; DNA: TGTGCCAGCAGTCCCCCCCCTGTGGGCAGGGCGTACGAGCAGTACTTC
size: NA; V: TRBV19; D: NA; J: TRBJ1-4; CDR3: CASRQQVWGEKLFF; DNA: TGTGCCAGTAGGCAACAGGTGTGGGGTGAAAAACTGTTTTTT
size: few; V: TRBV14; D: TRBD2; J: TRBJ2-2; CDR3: CASSPSAGAVTGELFF; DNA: TGTGCCAGCAGCCCATCCGCGGGAGCGGTCACCGGGGAGCTGTTTTTT
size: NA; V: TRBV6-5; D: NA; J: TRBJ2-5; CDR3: CASSTHREETQYF; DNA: TGTGCCAGCAGTACCCACAGGGAAGAGACCCAGTACTTC
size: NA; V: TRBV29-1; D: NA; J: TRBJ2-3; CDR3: CSVASGSTDTQYF; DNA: TGCAGCGTTGCCTCGGGGTCCACAGATACGCAGTATTTT
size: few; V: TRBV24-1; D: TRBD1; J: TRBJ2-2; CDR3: CATSDSKRDRVTGELFF; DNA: TGTGCCACCAGTGATTCGAAAAGGGACAGGGTTACCGGGGAGCTGTTTTTT
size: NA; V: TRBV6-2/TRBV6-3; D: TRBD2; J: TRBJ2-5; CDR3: CASSLGTSGGAETQYF; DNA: TGTGCCAGCAGTCTCGGGACTAGCGGGGGAGCGGAGACCCAGTACTTC
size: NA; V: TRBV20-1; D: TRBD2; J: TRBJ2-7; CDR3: CSAREISGRGTYEQYF; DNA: TGCAGTGCTAGAGAAATTAGCGGGAGGGGTACCTACGAGCAGTACTTC
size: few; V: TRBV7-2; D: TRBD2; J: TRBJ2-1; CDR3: CASSRSSGGYNEQFF; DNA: TGTGCCAGCAGCCGATCTAGCGGAGGCTACAATGAGCAGTTCTTC
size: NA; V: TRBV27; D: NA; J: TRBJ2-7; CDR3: CASRRGTYYEQYF; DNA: TGTGCCAGCCGCCGCGGGACTTATTACGAGCAGTACTTC
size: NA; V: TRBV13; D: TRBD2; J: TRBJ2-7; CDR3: CASSLAARSEQYF; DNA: TGTGCCAGCAGCCTAGCGGCCCGATCCGAGCAGTACTTC
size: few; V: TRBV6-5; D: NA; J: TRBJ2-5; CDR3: CAREGETQYF; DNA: TGTGCCAGGGAGGGGGAGACCCAGTACTTC
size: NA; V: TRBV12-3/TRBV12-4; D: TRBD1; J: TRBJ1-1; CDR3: CASSRPSGRGLGVNTEAFF; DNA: TGTGCCAGCAGCCGTCCTTCCGGTAGGGGGCTGGGCGTTAACACTGAAGCTTTCTTT
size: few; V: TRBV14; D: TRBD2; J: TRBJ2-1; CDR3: CASSLKRERRQFF; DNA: TGTGCCAGCAGTCTTAAGCGGGAGAGGAGGCAGTTCTTC
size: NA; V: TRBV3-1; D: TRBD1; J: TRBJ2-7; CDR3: CASSQRTGGFNEQYF; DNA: TGTGCCAGCAGCCAGCGGACAGGGGGCTTCAACGAGCAGTACTTC
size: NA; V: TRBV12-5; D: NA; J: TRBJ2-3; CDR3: CASDWDRTDTQYF; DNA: TGTGCTAGTGATTGGGATCGCACAGATACGCAGTATTTT
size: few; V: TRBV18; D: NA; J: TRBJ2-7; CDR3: CASSPHRFYEQYF; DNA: TGTGCCAGCTCACCACACCGCTTCTACGAGCAGTACTTC
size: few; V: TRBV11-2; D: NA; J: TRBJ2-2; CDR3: CASSPTGGHRNTGELFF; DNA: TGTGCCAGCAGCCCCACCGGCGGTCACCGGAACACCGGGGAGCTGTTTTTT
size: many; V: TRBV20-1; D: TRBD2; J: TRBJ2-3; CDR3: CSARLAGTDTQYF; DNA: TGCAGTGCTAGGCTAGCGGGAACAGATACGCAGTATTTT
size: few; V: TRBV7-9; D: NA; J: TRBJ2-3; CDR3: CASSTTSKGTDTQYF; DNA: TGTGCCAGCAGCACCACCTCGAAAGGCACAGATACGCAGTATTTT
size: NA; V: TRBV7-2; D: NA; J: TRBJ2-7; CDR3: CASREGPRSYEQYF; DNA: TGTGCCAGCAGGGAAGGCCCCCGCTCCTACGAGCAGTACTTC